Following are 18 T cell receptor beta chains from one sample sequenced in a study of blood T cell repertoires in COVID-19. Clones were sequenced by immunoSEQ multiplex PCR, and TCRdb holds only the in-frame ones, with some missing. The repertoire includes about 78,000 clones, roughly 86% of them detected once, and around 1.9% sits in the top ten. Sequenced input: peripheral blood. These receptor sequences come from a woman aged 55-75 years with acute or convalescent COVID-19.

This chain joins TRBV7-2 and TRBJ1-1; no firm D call. V shed 1 base and J shed 7 bases, with 16 bases lying between them. The germline CDR1 and CDR2 sequences are SGHTA and FQGNSA. The CDR3 length is 15 residues. As DNA, the CDR3 is TGTGCCAGCAGCTTAGACGGGTACTTAGGCGGTGAAGCTTTCTTT. Residues: CASSLDGYLGGEAFF.

This clone turned up a few times. The chain carries TRBV6-5 and TRBJ1-1; possibly TRBD1 for D (5 bases). The V end lost 7 bases, the J end lost 5 bases, and 14 bases lay between the germline ends. Per the germline V gene, CDR1 is MNHEY and CDR2 is SVGAGI. The length of the CDR3 is 13 residues. CDR3 region: CASTLGEGTEAFF. DNA of the CDR3: TGTGCCAGCACTCTGGGGGAGGGGACTGAAGCTTTCTTT.

This chain uses TRBV7-2 with TRBJ2-7; a possible D gene is TRBD2 (6 bases). Germline CDR1 and CDR2: SGHTA and FQGNSA. The CDR3 covers 17 residues. The germline V and J ends were trimmed by 5 bases and 3 bases, with 23 bases remaining between them. The CDR3 protein is CASSPGGLTYGLYEQYF. The CDR3, as DNA: TGTGCCAGCAGCCCAGGCGGACTAACCTATGGGCTCTACGAGCAGTACTTC.

The CDR3 DNA is TGTGCCAGCAGCTTAATAAGCGGAGATGAGCAGTTCTTC. This encodes CASSLISGDEQFF. The V and J genes are TRBV7-3 and TRBJ2-1, with D maybe TRBD2 (5 bases). V was clipped by 1 base and J by 8 bases, with 9 bases between them. The V gene's germline CDR1 is SGHTA and CDR2 FQGTGA. The CDR3 sequence is 13 residues long.

The rearrangement links TRBV29-1 to TRBJ2-3; 8 nucleotides agree with TRBD2. Germline V lookup: CDR1 SQVTM, CDR2 ANQGSEA. The CDR3 totals 13 residues. V was clipped by 3 bases and J by 3 bases; unmatched bases: 2. CDR3 DNA sequence: TGCAGCGTTGACCGGGAGGGAACAGATACGCAGTATTTT. As protein: CSVDREGTDTQYF.

The chain recombines TRBV27 with TRBJ2-1, with 12 bases fitting TRBD2. Germline CDR1 and CDR2: MNHEY and SMNVEV (reference sequence). The CDR3 contains 17 residues. V lost 4 bases to trimming and J lost 10 bases; unmatched junction nucleotides: 14. Here the CDR3 reads CASSSVLLAGGRGEQFF. CDR3 sequence (DNA): TGTGCCAGCAGTTCCGTCCTACTAGCGGGAGGTAGGGGAGAGCAGTTCTTC.

The chain recombines TRBV27 with TRBJ1-1; D is perhaps TRBD1 (5 bases). The length of the CDR3 is 16 residues. Trimming took off 2 bases at V and 1 base at J, with 14 bases between the two ends. Germline V gives CDR1 MNHEY, CDR2 SMNVEV (reference sequence). CDR3 bases: TGTGCCAGCAGTTTAACGGTCCAAAGGGGGAACACTGAAGCTTTCTTT. Translating it yields CASSLTVQRGNTEAFF.

This chain connects TRBV6-5 to TRBJ2-1; D call uncertain. Germline V gene sequence: CDR1 MNHEY, CDR2 SVGAGI. The CDR3 has 13 residues. Trimming left V 6 bases short and J 2 bases short, with 8 bases between. The CDR3 is CASRTGPYNEQFF. The CDR3 DNA reads TGTGCCAGCAGGACGGGTCCCTACAATGAGCAGTTCTTC.

The rearrangement links TRBV7-2 to TRBJ1-1; TRBD1 matches at 8 bases. The CDR3 length is 15 residues. With 4 bases clipped from V and 7 bases from J, the junction kept 11 bases outside the gene matches. Germline CDR1 and CDR2: SGHTA and FQGNSA. This chain's CDR3 is CASSSSLGQGFEAFF. The CDR3 bases are TGTGCCAGCAGCTCTTCTTTAGGACAGGGCTTTGAAGCTTTCTTT.

The J gene is TRBJ1-5, the V gene TRBV6-2 or TRBV6-3, with no clear D. Germline lookup yields CDR1 MNHEY and CDR2 SVGEGT. This CDR3 comprises 13 residues. V was shortened by 2 bases and J by 7 bases, with 9 bases between the two germline ends. For the CDR3, the DNA is TGTGCCAGCAGTTACACCGGGAAACAGCCCCAGCATTTT. Translated, it gives CASSYTGKQPQHF.

The gene calls are TRBV6-6 and TRBJ1-1; 7 positions agree with TRBD1. Germline V gives CDR1 MNHNY, CDR2 SVGAGI (reference sequence). Trimming took 7 bases from V and 2 from J; bases not matched to a gene: 10. CDR3 length equals 15 residues. CDR3 DNA: TGTGCCAGCATACCAACAGGGGCCGGAAACACTGAAGCTTTCTTT. Its protein is CASIPTGAGNTEAFF.

The chain couples TRBV19 to TRBJ1-5; TRBD1 matches 8 bases. J gave up 0 bases and V 6 bases, and 4 bases lay outside the gene matches. CDR1 and CDR2 (germline): LNHDA, SQIVND (reference sequence). The CDR3 length is 15 residues. The CDR3 DNA reads TGTGCCAGTAGGGTGACAGGGGTTAGCAATCAGCCCCAGCATTTT. Protein product: CASRVTGVSNQPQHF.

The rearrangement joins TRBV4-2 to TRBJ2-7, with 10 bases lining up with TRBD2. CDR3 size: 16 residues. The germline V gene has CDR1 LGHNA and CDR2 YNFKEQ. After removal of 0 bases from V and 1 base from J, the junction contained 3 bases not matched to a gene. CDR3 loop: CASSQEATSGSYEQYF. In DNA, the CDR3 is TGTGCCAGCAGCCAAGAGGCGACTAGCGGGTCCTACGAGCAGTACTTC.

This clone was seen a single time. The V and J genes are TRBV12-5 and TRBJ2-7; weak D call: TRBD1 (5 bases). There are 14 residues in the CDR3. With 2 bases removed from V and 6 bases from J, the gap between germline ends came to 14 bases. The germline CDR1 and CDR2 sequences are LGHNT and FRNRAP. For the CDR3, the DNA is TGTGCTAGTGGTTTGCAGGGTACGGAGAGCGAGCAGTACTTC. Translated, it gives CASGLQGTESEQYF.

The chain joins TRBV28 to TRBJ1-2, with D uncertain. Trimming took off 5 bases at V and 5 bases at J, with 12 bases between the two ends. Per the germline V gene, CDR1 is MDHEN and CDR2 is SYDVKM. The CDR3 length is 13 residues. Here the CDR3 DNA reads TGTGCCAGCAGTCTCTCAAGACTGTATGGCTACACCTTC. Its translation is CASSLSRLYGYTF.

This chain joins TRBV5-1 and TRBJ2-7, with 7 bases lining up with TRBD1. V was pared by 5 bases and J by 0 bases, with 5 bases of the junction left unmatched. The V gene's germline CDR1 is SGHRS and CDR2 YFSETQ. This CDR3 has 14 amino acids. The DNA of the CDR3 is TGCGCCAGCAGTCTACAGGGGAACTCCTACGAGCAGTACTTC. Its translation is CASSLQGNSYEQYF.

The chain uses TRBV2 and TRBJ2-2, with D unresolved. V lost 7 bases to trimming and J lost 4 bases, with 13 bases between them. Germline lookup yields CDR1 SNHLY and CDR2 FYNNEI. This CDR3 comprises 14 residues. The CDR3 region has the DNA TGTGCCAGCACAAGCGACCTATCCACCGGGGAGCTGTTTTTT. As protein: CASTSDLSTGELFF.

This chain links TRBV7-2 with TRBJ2-1; maybe TRBD1 (5 bases). The CDR3 runs to 15 residues. Germline CDR1 SGHTA, CDR2 FQGNSA. Deletions cut 3 bases from V and 3 bases from J, with 12 bases between. The CDR3 nucleotides read TGTGCCAGCAGCTTCTCCCCAGGGAACTACAATGAGCAGTTCTTC. This sequence encodes CASSFSPGNYNEQFF.